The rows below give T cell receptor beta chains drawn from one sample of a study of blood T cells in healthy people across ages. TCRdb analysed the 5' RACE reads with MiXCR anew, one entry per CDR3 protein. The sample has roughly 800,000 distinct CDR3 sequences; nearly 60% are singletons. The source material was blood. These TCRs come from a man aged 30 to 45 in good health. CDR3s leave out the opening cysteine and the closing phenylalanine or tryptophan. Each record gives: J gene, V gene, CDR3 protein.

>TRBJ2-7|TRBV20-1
SASQGAGSYEQY
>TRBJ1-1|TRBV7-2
ASSRTGTGSEAF
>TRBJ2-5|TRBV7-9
ASTEDGKTYERY
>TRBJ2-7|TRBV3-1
ASSHRNGGASQEAQY
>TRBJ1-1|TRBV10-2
ASSDEARYTEAF
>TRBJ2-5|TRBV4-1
ASSQASTGTGWIEQY
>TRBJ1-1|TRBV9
ASSAAGGYSEAF
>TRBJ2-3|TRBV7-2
ASSILAGVDTQY
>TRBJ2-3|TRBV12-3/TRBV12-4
ASSARGSADTQY
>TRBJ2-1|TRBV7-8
ASSSGASPVDNEQF
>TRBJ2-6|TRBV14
ASSQDWTGPKAGANVLT
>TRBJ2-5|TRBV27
ASSLWGFGEQY
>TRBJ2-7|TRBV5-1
ASASGPSSYEQY
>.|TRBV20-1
SATNYEQY
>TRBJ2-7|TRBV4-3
ASSQTPTYEQY
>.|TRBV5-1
ANSPWEAGGGEQY
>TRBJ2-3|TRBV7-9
ASSLVLAGATQY
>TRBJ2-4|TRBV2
ASSSSSAKNIQY
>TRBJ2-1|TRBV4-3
ASSPGLVYNEQF
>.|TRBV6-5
ASSPFLAIAYNEQY
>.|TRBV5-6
ASSGREGQETQY
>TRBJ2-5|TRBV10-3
AISESGTGAVAQY
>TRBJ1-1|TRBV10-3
AVLGVRDTEAF
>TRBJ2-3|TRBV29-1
SVDRGLSDTQY
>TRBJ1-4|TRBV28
ASNPSRGLDEKLF
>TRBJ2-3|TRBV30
AWSTDTQY
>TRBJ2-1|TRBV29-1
SVSFPDRGNNEQF
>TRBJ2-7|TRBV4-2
ASSVRGRSGLAGRASSYEQY
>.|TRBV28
ASSSLGLAGVNEQY
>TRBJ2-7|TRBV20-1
SAAQSGGHADEQY
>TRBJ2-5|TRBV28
ASSHIAGGPETQY
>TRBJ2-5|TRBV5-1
ASSLQRTQETQY
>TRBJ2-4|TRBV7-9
ASNLGTQGVQY
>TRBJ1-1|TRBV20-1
SAKRTGPDTEAF
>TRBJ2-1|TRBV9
ASSEGGLWVAGYNEQF
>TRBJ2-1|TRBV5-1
ASSLGGRGGEQF
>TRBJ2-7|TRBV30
AGKFAYEQY
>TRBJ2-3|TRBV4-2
ASSQDLGGRSTDTQY
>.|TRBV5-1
ASHPQPTGGSYEQY
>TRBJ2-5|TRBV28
ASSSPGLAGAKQY
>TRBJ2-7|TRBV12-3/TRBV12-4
ASSFVRVSYEQY
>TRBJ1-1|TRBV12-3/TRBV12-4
ASSSRAPVGTEAF
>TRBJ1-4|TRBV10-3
AISTGQFEKLF